The sample holds one count of the clone carrying this T cell receptor (beta chain). Method: immunoSEQ multiplex PCR; TCRdb's copy keeps in-frame clones and lacks some. Of about 19,000 clones listed, around 80% are singletons. V gave up 8 bases and J gave up 8 bases; unmatched junction bases: 9. CDR3 size: 13 residues. CDR1 is MNHEY and CDR2 is SMNVEV in the germline V gene (reference sequence). This specimen belongs to a study of somatic mutations in cytotoxic T cells in rheumatoid arthritis. Sequences were obtained from CD8+ T cells sorted from blood. V is TRBV27 and J is TRBJ2-1, with TRBD2 matching over 7 bases. This receptor was obtained from an adult with rheumatoid arthritis. The CDR3 reads CASAQGTTYEQFF. Here the CDR3 DNA reads TGTGCCAGCGCCCAAGGGACTACATATGAGCAGTTCTTC.